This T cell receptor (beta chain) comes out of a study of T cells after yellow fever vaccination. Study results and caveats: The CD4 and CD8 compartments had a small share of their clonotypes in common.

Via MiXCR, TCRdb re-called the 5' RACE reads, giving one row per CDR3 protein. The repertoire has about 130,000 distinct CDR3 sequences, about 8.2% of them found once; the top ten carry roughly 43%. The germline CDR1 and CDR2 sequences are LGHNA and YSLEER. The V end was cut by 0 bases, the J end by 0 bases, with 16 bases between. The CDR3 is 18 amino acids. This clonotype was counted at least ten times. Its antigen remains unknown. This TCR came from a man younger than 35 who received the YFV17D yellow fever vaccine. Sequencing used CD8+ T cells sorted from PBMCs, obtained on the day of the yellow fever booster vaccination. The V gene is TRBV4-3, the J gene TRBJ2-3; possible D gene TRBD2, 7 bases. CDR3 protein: CASSQDLGGLLSTDTQYF. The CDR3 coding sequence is TGCGCCAGCAGCCAAGATCTCGGGGGGCTACTTAGCACAGATACGCAGTATTTT.